The sequence of this T cell receptor beta chain was determined in a study of PD-L1 blockade in urothelial cancer. Study-level information: Individuals in the cohort had been given 0 to 3 earlier chemotherapy regimens.

CDR1 is MDHEN, CDR2 SYDVKM, per germline. The CDR3 has 14 residues. V was shortened by 3 bases and J by 2 bases, with 10 bases between the two germline ends. TCRdb's table, derived via immunoSEQ multiplex PCR, lists solely in-frame clones and lacks some. Seen here are 85,000 to 90,000 clones, 85% to 95% observed once, and the top ten hold over 8.5%. The rearrangement links TRBV28 to TRBJ1-2; D unclear. Sample: PBMCs, taken around atezolizumab (anti-PD-L1) treatment. The TCR comes from a man aged 55 to 69 with urothelial cancer. CDR3: CASSLADKNYGYTF. CDR3 nucleotides: TGTGCCAGCAGTTTGGCCGACAAGAACTATGGCTACACCTTC.